This T cell receptor (beta chain) was documented in a study of T-cell memory formation after mild COVID-19. The CDR3 length is 15 residues. The germline CDR1 and CDR2 sequences are DFQATT and SNEGSKA (reference sequence). Losses at the gene ends were 5 bases for V and 5 bases for J; bases not matched to a gene: 8. Employing constant-segment primers, 5'RACE generated TCR alpha and TCR beta cDNA libraries bearing sample barcodes and UMIs. TCRdb reanalysed the 5' RACE reads using MiXCR and keeps one entry per CDR3 protein. The repertoire includes about 470,000 distinct CDR3 sequences, nearly 25% of them detected once, and 12% sits in the top ten.

J is TRBJ2-2 and V is TRBV20-1; 10 bases line up with TRBD2. The specimen was PBMCs or a T cell subset sorted from them (not recorded which). The TCR originated in an adult woman who had mild COVID-19 (a few samples of this study predate the infection). Cell type and time point are not known. The CDR3 DNA sequence: TGCAGTGCTTGGACTAGCGGCCTGGGGACCGGGGAGCTGTTTTTT. It yields the protein CSAWTSGLGTGELFF.